This T cell receptor (beta chain) was profiled in a study of cytomegalovirus exposure and HLA in healthy donors. General observations from the study: Later analysis identified several of the most significant clusters that appeared linked to common viral pathogens. A prior analysis recorded that most TCR beta V segments were productive about 87% or about 30% of the time.

In this sample, this clone turned up once. Its specificity is unknown. V gave up 7 bases and J gave up 1 base, with 13 bases separating them. The CDR3 contains 14 residues. Germline CDR1 and CDR2: LNHDA and SQIVND (reference sequence). A multiplex PCR was run with 60 Vbeta primers and 13 Jbeta primers. Libraries were prepared by immunoSEQ multiplex PCR; TCRdb keeps only in-frame clonotypes and omits some of them. The sample includes approximately 170,000 clones, 60% to 80% of them seen just once. The chain uses TRBV19 and TRBJ1-1; D is perhaps TRBD1 (6 bases). This clonotype originated in a woman aged 40 to 50 in good health and CMV-seropositive. Material for sequencing was PBMCs. CDR3 sequence: CASNHRERNTEAFF. The CDR3, as DNA: TGTGCCAGTAATCACAGGGAACGGAACACTGAAGCTTTCTTT.